This T cell receptor (beta chain) is from a study of Ad26.COV2.S vaccination and SARS-CoV-2 variants. Libraries were prepared by immunoSEQ multiplex PCR; TCRdb keeps only in-frame clonotypes and omits some of them. The sample yields about 480,000 clones, around 88% seen once. Germline CDR1 reads SGHRS; CDR2 reads YFSETQ. Trimming removed 6 bases at V and 2 bases at J, with 14 bases between. There are 14 residues in the CDR3. Regarding treatment: 15 to 20 received Ad26.COV2.S at low or high dose, single or two shots; about 5 received placebo; per-sample allocation not given. Collection of the samples took place on day 63 after the first injection of vaccine or placebo. Vaccination employed an Ad26 vector expressing the Wuhan-strain SARS-CoV-2 spike.

This material consisted of peripheral blood, taken in a trial of Ad26.COV2.S vaccine versus placebo. This sequence was found in a person aged 18-60 years who received the Ad26.COV2.S COVID-19 vaccine or a placebo. The chain links TRBV5-1 to TRBJ1-2; no firm D call. CDR3: CASKTPGSNYGYTF. DNA of the CDR3: TGCGCCAGCAAAACCCCGGGATCCAACTATGGCTACACCTTC. The full variable domain, its missing parts supplied by reference TRBV5-1 and TRBJ1-2, is KAGVTQTPRYLIKTRGQQVTLSCSPISGHRSVSWYQQTPGQGLQFLFEYFSETQRNKGNFPGRFSGRQFSNSRSEMNVSTLELGDSALYLCASKTPGSNYGYTFGSGTRLTVV.